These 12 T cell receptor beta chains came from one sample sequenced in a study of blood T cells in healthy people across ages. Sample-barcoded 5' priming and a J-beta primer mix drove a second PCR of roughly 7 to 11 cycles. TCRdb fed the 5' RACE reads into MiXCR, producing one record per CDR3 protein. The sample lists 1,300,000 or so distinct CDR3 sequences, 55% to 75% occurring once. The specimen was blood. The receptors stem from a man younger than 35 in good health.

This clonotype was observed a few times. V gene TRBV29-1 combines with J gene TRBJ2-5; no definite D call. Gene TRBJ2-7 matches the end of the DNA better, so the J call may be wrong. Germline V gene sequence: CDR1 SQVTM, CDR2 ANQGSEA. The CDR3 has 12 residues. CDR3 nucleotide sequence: TGCAGCGCGGTGATGGAGTACGACGAGCAGTACTTC. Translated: CSAVMEYDEQYF.

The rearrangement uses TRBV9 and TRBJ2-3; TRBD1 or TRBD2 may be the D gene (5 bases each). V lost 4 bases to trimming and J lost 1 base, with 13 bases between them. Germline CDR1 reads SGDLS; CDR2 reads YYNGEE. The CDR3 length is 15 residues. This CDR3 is CASSPERGGTDTQYF. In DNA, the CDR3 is TGTGCCAGCAGCCCCGAGAGGGGAGGCACAGATACGCAGTATTTT.

DNA of the CDR3: TGCGCCAGCAGCCAGTTTGACAGGGAGGTTTCAGATACGCAGTATTTT. Amino acids: CASSQFDREVSDTQYF. This chain links TRBV4-3 with TRBJ2-3; TRBD1 might be the D (7 bases). The CDR3 extends over 16 amino acids. Germline V gene sequence: CDR1 LGHNA, CDR2 YSLEER. V shed 3 bases and J shed 4 bases, with 17 bases lying between them.

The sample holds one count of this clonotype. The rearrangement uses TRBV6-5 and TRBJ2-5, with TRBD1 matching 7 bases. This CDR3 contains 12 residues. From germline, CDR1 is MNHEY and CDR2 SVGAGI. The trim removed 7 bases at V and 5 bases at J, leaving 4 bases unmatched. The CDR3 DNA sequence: TGTGCCAGCAAGAAGGACAGGGAGACCCAGTACTTC. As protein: CASKKDRETQYF.

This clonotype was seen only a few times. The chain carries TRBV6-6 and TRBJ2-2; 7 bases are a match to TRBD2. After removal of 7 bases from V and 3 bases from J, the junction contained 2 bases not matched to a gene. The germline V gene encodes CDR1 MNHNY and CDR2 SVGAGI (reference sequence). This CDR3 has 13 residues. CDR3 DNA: TGTGCCAGCAAAGCGGGGTACACCGGGGAGCTGTTTTTT. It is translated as CASKAGYTGELFF.

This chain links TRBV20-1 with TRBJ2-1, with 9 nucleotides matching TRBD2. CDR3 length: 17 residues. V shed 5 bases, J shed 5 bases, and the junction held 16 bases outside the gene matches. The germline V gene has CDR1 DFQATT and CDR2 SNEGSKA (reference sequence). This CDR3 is CSAPIVLAGSFNNEQFF. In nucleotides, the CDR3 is TGCAGTGCTCCAATAGTCCTAGCGGGATCGTTTAACAATGAGCAGTTCTTC.

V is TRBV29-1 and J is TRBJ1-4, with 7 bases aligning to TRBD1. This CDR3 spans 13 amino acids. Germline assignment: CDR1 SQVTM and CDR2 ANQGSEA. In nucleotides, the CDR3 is TGCTGCGGGACAGCTGCAACTAATGAAAAACTGTTTTTT. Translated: CCGTAATNEKLFF.

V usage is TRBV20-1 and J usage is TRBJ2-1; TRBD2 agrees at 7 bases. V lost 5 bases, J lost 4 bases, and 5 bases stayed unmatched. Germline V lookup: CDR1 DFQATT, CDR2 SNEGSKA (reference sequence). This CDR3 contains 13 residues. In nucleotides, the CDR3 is TGCAGTGCTGGACGACTAGCTTACAATGAGCAGTTCTTC. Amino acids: CSAGRLAYNEQFF.

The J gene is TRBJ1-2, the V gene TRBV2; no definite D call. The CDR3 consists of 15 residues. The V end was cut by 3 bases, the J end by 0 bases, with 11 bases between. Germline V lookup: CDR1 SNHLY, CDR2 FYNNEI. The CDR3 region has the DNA TGTGCCAGCAGTGATATGGGTTTAGCTAACTATGGCTACACCTTC. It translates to CASSDMGLANYGYTF.

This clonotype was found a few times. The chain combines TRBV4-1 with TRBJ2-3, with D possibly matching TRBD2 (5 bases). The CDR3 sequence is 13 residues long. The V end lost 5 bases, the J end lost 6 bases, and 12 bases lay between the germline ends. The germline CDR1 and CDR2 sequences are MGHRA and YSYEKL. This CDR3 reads CASSESQRDTQYF. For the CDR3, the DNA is TGCGCCAGCAGCGAGAGCCAGCGGGATACGCAGTATTTT.

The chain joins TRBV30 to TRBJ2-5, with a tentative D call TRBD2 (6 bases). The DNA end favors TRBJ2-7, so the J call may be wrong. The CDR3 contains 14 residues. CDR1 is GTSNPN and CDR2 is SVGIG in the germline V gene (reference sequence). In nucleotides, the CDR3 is TGTGCCTGGAGGGCGGGGCTAAGTTCCGACGAGCAGTACTTC. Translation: CAWRAGLSSDEQYF.

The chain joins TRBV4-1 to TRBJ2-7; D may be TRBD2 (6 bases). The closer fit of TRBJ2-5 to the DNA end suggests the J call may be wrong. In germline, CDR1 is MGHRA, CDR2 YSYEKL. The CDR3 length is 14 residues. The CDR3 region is CASSQVGEEGTQYF. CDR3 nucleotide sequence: TGCGCCAGCAGCCAAGTTGGCGAGGAGGGGACCCAGTACTTC.